These 9 T cell receptor beta chains came from one sample sequenced in a study of tumor T cells in aggressive B-cell lymphoma. Here immunoSEQ multiplex PCR was the method, and the copy in TCRdb shows in-frame clones only, minus some. The sample records about 300 clones, 78% being singletons. Sequencing used tumor tissue. The source is an adult with diffuse large B cell lymphoma.

The chain combines TRBV5-8 with TRBJ1-4; D is perhaps TRBD1 (5 bases). Per germline, CDR1 SGHTS and CDR2 YDEGEE. V was clipped by 3 bases and J by 6 bases, with 15 bases between them. The CDR3 loop spans 15 amino acids. The CDR3 protein is CASSSAGVFDEKLFF. The CDR3 nucleotides read TGTGCCAGCAGCTCCGCGGGGGTTTTCGATGAAAAACTGTTTTTT. The full variable domain, rest sourced from reference TRBV5-8 and TRBJ1-4, is EAGVTQSPTHLIKTRGQQATLRCSPISGHTSVYWYQQALGLGLQFLLWYDEGEERNRGNFPPRFSGRQFPNYSSELNVNALELEDSALYLCASSSAGVFDEKLFFGSGTQLSVL.

J is TRBJ2-3 and V is TRBV7-4; D uncertain. Deletions cut 3 bases from V and 5 bases from J, with 6 bases between. Germline-derived CDR1 and CDR2 are SGHVT and SQSDAQ. This CDR3 has 12 amino acids. The CDR3 DNA follows: TGTGCCAGCAGCTTTCTCCGAGATACGCAGTATTTT. As protein: CASSFLRDTQYF.

The CDR3 sequence is CASTPNSLSSGNTIYF. For the CDR3, the DNA is TGTGCCAGTACCCCCAACAGCCTGAGCTCTGGAAACACCATATATTTT. J is TRBJ1-3 and V is TRBV19; D remains ambiguous. The CDR3 is 16 residues long. The germline V and J ends were trimmed by 7 bases and 0 bases, with 16 bases remaining between them. CDR1 and CDR2 (germline): LNHDA, SQIVND (reference sequence). The full variable domain, with the rest looked up from reference TRBV19 and TRBJ1-3, is DGGITQSPKYLFRKEGQNVTLSCEQNLNHDAMYWYRQDPGQGLRLIYYSQIVNDFQKGDIAEGYSVSREKKESFPLTVTSAQKNPTAFYLCASTPNSLSSGNTIYFGEGSWLTVV.

This sequence joins TRBV5-5 and TRBJ1-2; no firm D call. Germline loops: CDR1 SGHKS, CDR2 YYEKEE (reference sequence). V was clipped by 3 bases and J by 1 base, with 16 bases between them. This CDR3 contains 16 residues. The CDR3 sequence is CASSWRRPSLNYGYTF. The CDR3 DNA reads as TGTGCCAGCAGCTGGAGGCGGCCTTCTCTTAACTATGGCTACACCTTC.

The chain recombines TRBV5-1 with TRBJ1-6; D gene ambiguous. V lost 4 bases and J lost 5, with 10 bases in between. Germline V CDR1 and CDR2: SGHRS, YFSETQ. CDR3 length equals 14 residues. The CDR3 region has the DNA TGCGCCAGCAGCCCTTTCTGGCATAATTCACCCCTCCACTTT. This sequence encodes CASSPFWHNSPLHF.

V gene TRBV19 combines with J gene TRBJ2-7, with a weak D call TRBD2 (5 bases). CDR3 length: 15 amino acids. Trimming pared 5 bases from V and 3 bases from J, leaving 17 bases between. The germline CDR1 and CDR2 sequences are LNHDA and SQIVND (reference sequence). In DNA, the CDR3 is TGTGCCAGTAGTCCAGTGGACTCAACAATCTACGAGCAGTACTTC. Its translation: CASSPVDSTIYEQYF. Based on the CDR3 plus reference TRBV19 and TRBJ2-7, the full variable domain is DGGITQSPKYLFRKEGQNVTLSCEQNLNHDAMYWYRQDPGQGLRLIYYSQIVNDFQKGDIAEGYSVSREKKESFPLTVTSAQKNPTAFYLCASSPVDSTIYEQYFGPGTRLTVT.

The CDR3 region has the DNA TGTGCCAGCAGCGCGACCTCGCATCGGGCGCAGTATTTT. Translated, it gives CASSATSHRAQYF. The chain employs TRBV5-6 and TRBJ2-3; D remains unclear. This CDR3 has 13 amino acids. CDR1 SGHDT and CDR2 YYEEEE come from the germline V gene. V gave up 4 bases and J gave up 10 bases, with 16 bases separating them.

Within the sample, this clone is hyperexpanded. The chain has TRBV6-5 and TRBJ1-5; a possible D gene is TRBD1 (6 bases). The CDR3 extends over 14 amino acids. The germline gives CDR1 MNHEY, CDR2 SVGAGI. The V and J ends lost 6 bases and 7 bases respectively, with 16 bases between them. For the CDR3, the DNA is TGTGCCAGCAGCAAAAGGGGGGGTTGGCAGCCCCAGCATTTT. It yields the protein CASSKRGGWQPQHF.

DNA of the CDR3: TGTGCCAGCAGTTCCCTAGCGGGAGGTTCCGGGGCCAACGTCCTGACTTTC. It is translated as CASSSLAGGSGANVLTF. The chain recombines TRBV28 with TRBJ2-6; 11 positions agree with TRBD2. CDR1 MDHEN and CDR2 SYDVKM come from the germline V gene. This CDR3 has 17 amino acids. After removal of 4 bases from V and 4 bases from J, the junction contained 6 bases not matched to a gene.